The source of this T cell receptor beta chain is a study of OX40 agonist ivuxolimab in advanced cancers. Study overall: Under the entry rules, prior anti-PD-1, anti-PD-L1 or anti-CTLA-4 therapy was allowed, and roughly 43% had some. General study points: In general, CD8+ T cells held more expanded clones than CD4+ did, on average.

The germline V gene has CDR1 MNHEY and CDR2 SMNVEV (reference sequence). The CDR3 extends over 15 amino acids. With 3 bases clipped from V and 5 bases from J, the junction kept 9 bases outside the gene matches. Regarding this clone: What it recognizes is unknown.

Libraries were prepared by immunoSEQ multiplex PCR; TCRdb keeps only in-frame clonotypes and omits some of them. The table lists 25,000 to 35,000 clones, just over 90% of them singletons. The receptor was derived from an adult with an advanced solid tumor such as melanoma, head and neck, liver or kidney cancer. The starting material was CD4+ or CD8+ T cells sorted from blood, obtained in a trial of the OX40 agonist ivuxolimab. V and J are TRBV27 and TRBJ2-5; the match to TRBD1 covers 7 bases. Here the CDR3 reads CASSFLPLRGETQYF. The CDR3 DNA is TGTGCCAGCAGTTTTCTCCCGCTCAGGGGGGAGACCCAGTACTTC.